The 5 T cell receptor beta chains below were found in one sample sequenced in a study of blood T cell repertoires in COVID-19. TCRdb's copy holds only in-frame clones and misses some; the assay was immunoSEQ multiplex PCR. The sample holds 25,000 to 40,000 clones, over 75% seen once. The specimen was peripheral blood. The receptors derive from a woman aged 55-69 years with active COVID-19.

The CDR3 region is CASSDDRASTGELFF. CDR3 nucleotides: TGTGCCAGCAGTGACGACAGGGCGAGCACCGGGGAGCTGTTTTTT. This chain connects TRBV6-4 to TRBJ2-2, with 7 bases that match TRBD1. The CDR3 has 15 residues. CDR1 MRHNA and CDR2 SNTAGT come from the germline V gene. V was clipped by 2 bases and J by 4 bases; unmatched bases: 4.

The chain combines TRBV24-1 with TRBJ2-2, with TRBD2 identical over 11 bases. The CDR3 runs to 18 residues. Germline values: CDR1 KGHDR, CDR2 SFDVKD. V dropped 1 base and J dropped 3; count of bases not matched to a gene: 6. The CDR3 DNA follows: TGTGCCACCAGTGATTTCACTAGCGGGAGAGGCGACACCGGGGAGCTGTTTTTT. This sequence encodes CATSDFTSGRGDTGELFF.

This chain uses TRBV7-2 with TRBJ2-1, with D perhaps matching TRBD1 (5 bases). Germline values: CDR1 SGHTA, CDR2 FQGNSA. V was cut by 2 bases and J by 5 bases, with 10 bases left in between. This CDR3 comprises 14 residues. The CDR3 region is CASSLRQGNNEQFF. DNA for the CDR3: TGTGCCAGCAGCTTACGGCAGGGCAACAATGAGCAGTTCTTC.

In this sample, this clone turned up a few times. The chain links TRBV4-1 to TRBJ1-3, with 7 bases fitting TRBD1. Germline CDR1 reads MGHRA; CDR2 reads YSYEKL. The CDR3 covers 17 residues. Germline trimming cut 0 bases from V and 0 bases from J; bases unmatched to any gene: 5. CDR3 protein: CASSQEGGTRSGNTIYF. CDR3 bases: TGCGCCAGCAGCCAAGAAGGGGGCACTCGCTCTGGAAACACCATATATTTT.

The CDR3 DNA reads as TGTGCCAGCTCACCAGCAGGGGGCCGGAACACTGAAGCTTTCTTT. This translates into CASSPAGGRNTEAFF. The rearrangement joins TRBV18 to TRBJ1-1, with 8 positions matching TRBD1. CDR3 size: 15 residues. Germline values: CDR1 KGHSH, CDR2 LQKENI. V lost 2 bases, J lost 1 base, and 3 bases stayed unmatched. The full variable domain, in which reference TRBV18 and TRBJ1-1 provide the parts outside the CDR3, is NAGVMQNPRHLVRRRGQEARLRCSPMKGHSHVYWYRQLPEEGLKFMVYLQKENIIDESGMPKERFSAEFPKEGPSILRIQQVVRGDSAAYFCASSPAGGRNTEAFFGQGTRLTVV.